This is a list of T cell receptor beta chains from one sample in a study. In TCRdb, the RT-PCR reads were re-called with MiXCR into one record per CDR3 protein. Of about 700,000 distinct CDR3 sequences in the sample, about 14% were seen once. Sequencing was carried out using memory CD4+ T cells from blood. Receptor source: a female donor in good health, serving as a healthy control. CDR3s leave out the opening cysteine and the closing phenylalanine or tryptophan. Each record gives: CDR3 protein, J gene, clone size, V gene. Rows give clone size only sometimes, using once, few, many, or a class for an expanded clone.

CDR3 protein: ASSQLGTGGVETQY
J gene: TRBJ2-5
clone size: few
V gene: TRBV14

CDR3 protein: AISEGLLYEQY
J gene: TRBJ2-7
clone size: many
V gene: TRBV10-3

CDR3 protein: ASTPSGVNTGELF
J gene: TRBJ2-2
clone size: many
V gene: TRBV6-6

CDR3 protein: ASRMGAGYGYT
J gene: TRBJ1-2
clone size: few
V gene: TRBV6-1

CDR3 protein: ATSRDRGDFNEQF
J gene: TRBJ2-1
clone size: few
V gene: TRBV15

CDR3 protein: ASSLSGQGRWEQY
J gene: TRBJ2-7
clone size: many
V gene: TRBV12-3/TRBV12-4

CDR3 protein: ASSFAGADTQY
J gene: TRBJ2-3
clone size: many
V gene: TRBV7-9

CDR3 protein: ASSQGRTSGYQETQY
J gene: TRBJ2-5
clone size: -
V gene: TRBV4-1

CDR3 protein: ASSFQFRGTEAF
J gene: TRBJ1-1
clone size: -
V gene: TRBV12-3/TRBV12-4

CDR3 protein: SARDHNRGSYEQY
J gene: TRBJ2-7
clone size: few
V gene: TRBV20-1

CDR3 protein: ASSPLGQGYNEQF
J gene: TRBJ2-1
clone size: -
V gene: TRBV18

CDR3 protein: ASREEGTGNQPQH
J gene: TRBJ1-5
clone size: -
V gene: TRBV28

CDR3 protein: ASSLVVSGYYGYT
J gene: TRBJ1-2
clone size: -
V gene: TRBV7-8

CDR3 protein: SVGTSGGGTDTQY
J gene: TRBJ2-3
clone size: many
V gene: TRBV29-1

CDR3 protein: ASSLGTSGRNEQF
J gene: TRBJ2-1
clone size: few
V gene: TRBV5-4

CDR3 protein: SARDLRSYEQY
J gene: TRBJ2-7
clone size: many
V gene: TRBV20-1

CDR3 protein: ASRLSEFQETQY
J gene: TRBJ2-5
clone size: -
V gene: TRBV27

CDR3 protein: ASSPPGDLWDEQF
J gene: TRBJ2-1
clone size: -
V gene: TRBV3-1

CDR3 protein: ASSPGYGNEQF
J gene: TRBJ2-1
clone size: many
V gene: TRBV5-5

CDR3 protein: ASSLIGMGTEAF
J gene: TRBJ1-1
clone size: many
V gene: TRBV12-3/TRBV12-4

CDR3 protein: ATSPTVGEQY
J gene: TRBJ2-7
clone size: few
V gene: TRBV24-1

CDR3 protein: ASSFSREETQY
J gene: TRBJ2-5
clone size: many
V gene: TRBV7-2

CDR3 protein: SARPPDGNLNQPQH
J gene: TRBJ1-5
clone size: few
V gene: TRBV20-1

CDR3 protein: ASSRTPGLAQASTYEQY
J gene: TRBJ2-7
clone size: -
V gene: TRBV18

CDR3 protein: ASNQGVSNQPQH
J gene: TRBJ1-5
clone size: many
V gene: TRBV6-6

CDR3 protein: ASSRGLAGSTDTQY
J gene: TRBJ2-3
clone size: few
V gene: TRBV7-2

CDR3 protein: SAIDPQGATEAF
J gene: TRBJ1-1
clone size: -
V gene: TRBV20-1

CDR3 protein: ASNVGGSYNEQF
J gene: TRBJ2-1
clone size: -
V gene: TRBV6-6

CDR3 protein: AGRTDRDEAF
J gene: TRBJ1-1
clone size: -
V gene: TRBV6-5